Listed below are T cell receptor beta chains from one sample, sequenced in a study of blood T cell repertoires in COVID-19. TCRdb keeps only in-frame clones here, not all; method: immunoSEQ multiplex PCR. The data contain some 180,000 clones, 80% of them singletons. The sample taken for sequencing was PBMCs or T cells enriched from blood (not recorded which). The receptors here all came from a man in his 60s who had been exposed to COVID-19. Each CDR3 is given with its conserved first and last residue. Fields, in order: V gene, CDR3 protein.

V: TRBV14
CDR3: CASSQEFTGYGYTF

V: TRBV5-4
CDR3: CASSLGPAGNQPQHF

V: TRBV5-4
CDR3: CASSPRQANYGYTF

V: TRBV5-1
CDR3: CASSLRQGADTEAFF

V: TRBV19
CDR3: CASSIRQGYEQYF

V: TRBV19
CDR3: CASTRGAPSSGNTIYF

V: TRBV4-3
CDR3: CASSQFSSYNEQFF

V: TRBV5-1
CDR3: CASGRGESGNTIYF

V: TRBV20-1
CDR3: CSAQDSEAFF

V: TRBV5-8
CDR3: CASSLGQGFGDTQYF

V: TRBV10-1
CDR3: CASSYRDGTEAFF

V: TRBV9
CDR3: CASSVRPTSGRASYNEQFF

V: TRBV19
CDR3: CASRGQGRVYGYTF

V: TRBV10-3
CDR3: CAISGTASNTEAFF

V: TRBV6-5
CDR3: CASGWQVYNEQFF

V: TRBV11-3
CDR3: CASSPGLAGGAVETQYF

V: TRBV18
CDR3: CASSPTAGNYGYTF

V: TRBV30
CDR3: CAWWQGYYGYTF

V: TRBV24-1
CDR3: CATSEGGQETQYF

V: TRBV21-1
CDR3: CASSKRQDGYTF

V: TRBV3-1/TRBV3-2
CDR3: CASSHLAAPYEQYF

V: TRBV19
CDR3: CATQRESYNEQFF

V: TRBV9
CDR3: CASSAGWMNTETFF

V: TRBV11-3
CDR3: CASSLGPEGWPQHF

V: TRBV6-1
CDR3: CASSEWTGPYSNQPQHF

V: TRBV2
CDR3: CASRTQGYSNQPQHF

V: TRBV12-3/TRBV12-4
CDR3: CASSLGGTNEQFF

V: TRBV30
CDR3: CAWSAEWGVRDEQYF

V: TRBV5-6
CDR3: CASSLRTSGGSGELFF

V: TRBV5-8
CDR3: CASSLRLRGQTSGIYNEQFF

V: TRBV27
CDR3: CASSLTGTGFGGYTF

V: TRBV18
CDR3: CASSVDRGSNGYTF

V: TRBV30
CDR3: CAWGAGGDQPQHF

V: TRBV5-1
CDR3: CASSPSGQGITEAFF

V: TRBV24-1
CDR3: CATSTDFGYTF

V: TRBV5-1
CDR3: CASSMTQGSGNTIYF

V: TRBV7-7
CDR3: CASSLVRREMIGNTEAFF

V: TRBV28
CDR3: CASSLDRGNQPQHF

V: TRBV28
CDR3: CASSPAGQGLYGYTF

V: TRBV7-2
CDR3: CASSLALVSVFHF

V: TRBV14
CDR3: CASSPSSGRGNTGELFF

V: TRBV19
CDR3: CASSISGQGFLGQPQHF

V: TRBV12-3/TRBV12-4
CDR3: CASSKGGFGYTF

V: TRBV2
CDR3: CATTLGEQYF

V: TRBV18
CDR3: CASSPVGTVGETQYF

V: TRBV28
CDR3: CASSFLSGKPYEQYF

V: TRBV18
CDR3: CASSPGLAGETQYF